The 14 T cell receptor beta chains presented below share a single source sample, sequenced in a study of cytomegalovirus exposure and HLA in healthy donors. PCR was performed using 60 Vbeta and 13 Jbeta primers. Assay: immunoSEQ multiplex PCR; the TCRdb copy retains only in-frame clones and omits some. The repertoire holds about 110,000 clones, with about 76% as singletons. The sequencing sample was made of PBMCs. These receptors were collected from a woman aged 45-59 years in good health and CMV-seropositive.

V is TRBV29-1 and J is TRBJ2-1, with 7 positions matching TRBD2. The V gene end was trimmed by 6 bases and the J gene end by 10 bases; junction bases not matched to a gene: 6. Germline V CDR1 and CDR2: SQVTM, ANQGSEA. The CDR3 contains 11 residues. CDR3 nucleotides: TGCAGCGTGGGAGGGCTAGCGGAGCAGTTCTTC. Its translation is CSVGGLAEQFF.

The gene calls are TRBV28 and TRBJ2-5; D is perhaps TRBD1 (5 bases). Germline V gene sequence: CDR1 MDHEN, CDR2 SYDVKM. Trimming left V 6 bases short and J 10 bases short, with 15 bases between. The CDR3 loop spans 12 amino acids. The CDR3 bases are TGTGCCAGCAGCCCGGACGCAAGGGGCCAGTACTTC. This codes for CASSPDARGQYF.

The chain uses TRBV5-1 and TRBJ2-3; tentative D call: TRBD2 (7 bases). In germline, CDR1 is SGHRS, CDR2 YFSETQ. The CDR3 loop spans 15 amino acids. Trimming removed 7 bases at V and 5 bases at J, with 20 bases between. The CDR3 protein is CASRLSGDIGDTQYF. CDR3 DNA sequence: TGCGCCAGCCGATTAAGCGGGGACATCGGAGATACGCAGTATTTT.

This clone was picked up many times. The rearrangement uses TRBV6-1 and TRBJ1-5; perhaps TRBD1 as D (5 bases). The V gene lost 0 bases and the J gene lost 6 bases, with 15 bases spanning the gap. The germline V gene encodes CDR1 MNHNS and CDR2 SASEGT. The CDR3 spans 16 residues. CDR3 loop: CASSEAITGYRQPQHF. In DNA, the CDR3 is TGTGCCAGCAGTGAAGCGATCACAGGTTATCGTCAGCCCCAGCATTTT.

This clone showed up just a few times. This chain uses TRBV10-3 with TRBJ1-3, with TRBD1 identical over 8 bases. This CDR3 has 17 residues. CDR1 and CDR2 (germline): ENHRY, SYGVKD. The J segment lost 2 bases and the V segment lost 4 bases, leaving 10 bases of the junction unmatched. CDR3 region: CAISAGQVIRAGNTIYF. In DNA form, the CDR3 reads TGTGCCATCAGTGCGGGACAGGTGATTAGGGCTGGAAACACCATATATTTT.

The rearrangement joins TRBV7-2 to TRBJ2-7; D is unclear. V lost 3 bases to trimming and J lost 7 bases, with 10 bases between them. Looked up from germline, CDR1 is SGHTA and CDR2 is FQGNSA. This CDR3 region has 12 residues. CDR3 region: CASSFPPLEQYF. CDR3 DNA sequence: TGTGCCAGCAGCTTTCCCCCTTTAGAGCAGTACTTC.

V and J are TRBV5-1 and TRBJ2-1; 12 positions match TRBD2. The CDR3 runs 15 residues. Germline V gives CDR1 SGHRS, CDR2 YFSETQ. Germline trimming cut 4 bases from V and 9 bases from J; bases unmatched to any gene: 8. The CDR3 DNA follows: TGCGCCAGCAGCGACACACTAGCGGGGGGAAGTGAGCAGTTCTTC. This sequence encodes CASSDTLAGGSEQFF.

There are a few counts of this clone. The rearrangement uses TRBV5-1 and TRBJ2-2, with 8 bases lining up with TRBD2. Germline V gene data show CDR1 as SGHRS and CDR2 as YFSETQ. The CDR3 is 17 residues long. V lost 3 bases and J lost 2; bases outside the gene matches: 9. The CDR3 region has the DNA TGCGCCAGCAGCTCAACGGGGGGGTTCAGCAACACCGGGGAGCTGTTTTTT. This gives the protein CASSSTGGFSNTGELFF.

The chain links TRBV28 to TRBJ2-7, with 7 bases aligning to TRBD1. The junction had 12 bases not matched to a gene; V was cut back by 4 bases and J by 0 bases. Germline values: CDR1 MDHEN, CDR2 SYDVKM. The CDR3 contains 17 residues. Here the CDR3 reads CASSSGTENPNSYEQYF. For the CDR3, the DNA is TGTGCCAGCAGTTCCGGGACAGAAAATCCAAACTCCTACGAGCAGTACTTC.

V gene TRBV5-1 combines with J gene TRBJ2-3; 10 bases are shared with TRBD2. This CDR3 contains 14 residues. Germline trimming cut 1 base from V and 6 bases from J; bases unmatched to any gene: 2. Germline CDR1 is SGHRS and CDR2 is YFSETQ. CDR3 sequence (DNA): TGCGCCAGCAGCTTGATAGCGGGGGGCGATACGCAGTATTTT. Translation gives CASSLIAGGDTQYF.

About this clone itself: Other DNA sequences in this specimen translate into the identical CDR3. The V gene is TRBV5-1, the J gene TRBJ1-4; D remains ambiguous. Germline loops: CDR1 SGHRS, CDR2 YFSETQ. CDR3 length equals 14 residues. V gave up 0 bases and J gave up 2 bases, with 5 bases separating them. This CDR3 reads CASSLAGTNEKLFF. The CDR3 region has the DNA TGCGCCAGCAGCTTGGCGGGGACTAATGAAAAACTGTTTTTT.

This chain links TRBV30 with TRBJ1-4; no clear D gene. Germline V CDR1 and CDR2: GTSNPN, SVGIG (reference sequence). The CDR3 totals 13 residues. The V gene lost 6 bases and the J gene lost 0 bases, with 8 bases spanning the gap. Here the CDR3 reads CACTRTTNEKLFF. CDR3 nucleotides: TGTGCCTGTACCAGGACAACTAATGAAAAACTGTTTTTT.

Here the CDR3 reads CASSLGLLAGGTDTQYF. The CDR3 nucleotides are TGTGCCAGCAGCTTAGGGTTACTAGCGGGGGGCACAGATACGCAGTATTTT. The gene calls are TRBV7-2 and TRBJ2-3; 11 nucleotides align to TRBD2. The CDR3 totals 17 residues. Germline assignment: CDR1 SGHTA and CDR2 FQGNSA. The ends lost 1 base at V and 1 base at J; junction bases unmatched: 4.

This chain joins TRBV12-5 and TRBJ1-2, with no clear D. Per germline, CDR1 LGHNT and CDR2 FRNRAP. This CDR3 has 13 amino acids. With 7 bases removed from V and 6 bases from J, the gap between germline ends came to 15 bases. CDR3 nucleotide sequence: TGTGCTAGTGCCCCGGGGAACGGGGATGGCTACACCTTC. This gives the protein CASAPGNGDGYTF.